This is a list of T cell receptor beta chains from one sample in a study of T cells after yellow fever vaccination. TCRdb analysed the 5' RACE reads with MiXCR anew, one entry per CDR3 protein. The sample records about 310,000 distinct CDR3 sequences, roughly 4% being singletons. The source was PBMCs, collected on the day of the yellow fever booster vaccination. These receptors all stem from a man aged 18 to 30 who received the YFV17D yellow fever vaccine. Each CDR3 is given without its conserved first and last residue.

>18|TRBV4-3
ASSQDPQYRQGINTGELF
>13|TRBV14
ASSQVSGWVGELF
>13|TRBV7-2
ASSRATGDTYEQY
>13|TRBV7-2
ASSLGQVHTDTQY
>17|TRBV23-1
ASSLYWKTGAINTGELF
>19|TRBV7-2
ASSWPRTGDRGGGRGTEAF
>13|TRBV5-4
ASTRFGRGAVEAF
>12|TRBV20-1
SASPGTEPDEQY
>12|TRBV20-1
SARDRTGGQPQH
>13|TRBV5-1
ASSLVGGGVGEQY
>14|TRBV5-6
ASSLLPARNTGELF
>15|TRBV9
ANSVGNPGQGLGLQF
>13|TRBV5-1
ASSLALGGSYGYT
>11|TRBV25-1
ASSVWGIETQY
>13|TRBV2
ASSENRRGRETQY
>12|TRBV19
ASSTTGGAWEQY
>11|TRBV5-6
ASSSRGANEQF
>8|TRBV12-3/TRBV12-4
ASSLGEQF
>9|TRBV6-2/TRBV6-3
ASSPAYEQY
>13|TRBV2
ASSEWDTFQETQY
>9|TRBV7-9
ASTDFYGYT
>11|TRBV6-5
ASRRAGAETQY
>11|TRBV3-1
ASSQDKSDTQY
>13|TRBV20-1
SANFGGGARNEQF